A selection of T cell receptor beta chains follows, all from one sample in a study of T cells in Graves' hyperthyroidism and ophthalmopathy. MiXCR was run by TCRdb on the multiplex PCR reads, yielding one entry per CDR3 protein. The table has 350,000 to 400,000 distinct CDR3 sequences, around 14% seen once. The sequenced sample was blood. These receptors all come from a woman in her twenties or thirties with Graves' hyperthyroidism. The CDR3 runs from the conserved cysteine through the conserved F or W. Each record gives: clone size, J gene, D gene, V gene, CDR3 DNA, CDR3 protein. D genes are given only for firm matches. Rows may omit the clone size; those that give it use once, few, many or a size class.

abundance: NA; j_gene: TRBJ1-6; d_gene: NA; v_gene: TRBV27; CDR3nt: TGTGCCAGCAGTTTATCACCGGGGGCTAATTCACCCCTCCACTTT; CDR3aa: CASSLSPGANSPLHF
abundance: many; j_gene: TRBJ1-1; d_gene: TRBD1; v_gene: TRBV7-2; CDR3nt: TGTGCCAGCAGCTCGCCCGACAGGGCAATCACTGAAGCTTTCTTT; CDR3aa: CASSSPDRAITEAFF
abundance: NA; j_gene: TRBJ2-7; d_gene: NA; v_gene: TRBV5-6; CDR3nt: TGTGCCAGCAGCTTGGAGCGCCTTCGGGAACCCTACGAGCAGTACTTC; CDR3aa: CASSLERLREPYEQYF
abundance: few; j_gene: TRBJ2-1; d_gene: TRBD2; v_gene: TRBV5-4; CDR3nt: TGTGCCAGCAGCGATCCCAGGACTAGCGGGGGTTACAATGAGCAGTTCTTC; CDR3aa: CASSDPRTSGGYNEQFF
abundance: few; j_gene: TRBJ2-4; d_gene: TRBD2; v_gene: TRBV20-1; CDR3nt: TGCAGTGCTAGTCCTCTAGCGGGAGACGGCAACATTCAGTACTTC; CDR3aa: CSASPLAGDGNIQYF
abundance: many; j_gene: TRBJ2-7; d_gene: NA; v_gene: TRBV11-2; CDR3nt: TGTGCCAGCAGCCGAGACTGGAGCTCCTACGAGCAGTACTTC; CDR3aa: CASSRDWSSYEQYF
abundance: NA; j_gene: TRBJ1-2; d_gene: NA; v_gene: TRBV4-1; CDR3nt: TGCGCCAGCAGCCAAGGGTTGCAGGGGAGGAAAGCTAACTATGGCTACACCTTC; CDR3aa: CASSQGLQGRKANYGYTF
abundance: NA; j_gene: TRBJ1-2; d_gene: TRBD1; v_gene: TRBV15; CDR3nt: TGTGCCACCAGCAGAGATTTTGGGACAGGAGCTAACTATGGCTACACCTTC; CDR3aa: CATSRDFGTGANYGYTF
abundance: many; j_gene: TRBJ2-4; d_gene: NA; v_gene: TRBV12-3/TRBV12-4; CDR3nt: TGTGCCAGCAGTCCCCCTAGCGACAAAAACATTCAGTACTTC; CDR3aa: CASSPPSDKNIQYF
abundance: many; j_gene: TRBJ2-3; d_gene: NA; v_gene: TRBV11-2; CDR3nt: TGTGCCAGCAGCTTAATGGGGGGCACAGATACGCAGTATTTT; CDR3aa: CASSLMGGTDTQYF
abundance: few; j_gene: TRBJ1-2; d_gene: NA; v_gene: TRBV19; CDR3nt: TGTGCCAGTCATAAGCTCGGCTATGGCTACACCTTC; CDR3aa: CASHKLGYGYTF
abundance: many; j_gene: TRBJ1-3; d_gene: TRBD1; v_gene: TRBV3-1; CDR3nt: TGTGCCAGCAGCCAAGTCTATCTCGGACAGGGGCCAGGAAACACCATATATTTT; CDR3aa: CASSQVYLGQGPGNTIYF
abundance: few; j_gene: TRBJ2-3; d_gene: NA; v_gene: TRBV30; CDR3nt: TGTGCCTGGAGTCCCTTGGGGTCACGAGGAGCGCAGTATTTT; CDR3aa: CAWSPLGSRGAQYF
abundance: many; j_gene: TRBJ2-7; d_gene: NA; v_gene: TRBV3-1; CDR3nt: TGTGCCAGCAGCCAAGCTAAGGTCTACGAGCAGTACTTC; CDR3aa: CASSQAKVYEQYF
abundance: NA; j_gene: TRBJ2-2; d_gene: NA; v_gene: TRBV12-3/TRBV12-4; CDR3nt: TGTGCCAGCAGAGCCGCAGGGGAAACCGGGGAGCTGTTTTTT; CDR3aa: CASRAAGETGELFF
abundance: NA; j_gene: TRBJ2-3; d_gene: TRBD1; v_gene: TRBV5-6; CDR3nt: TGTGCCAGCAGCCGACGCGACAGGGGCACAGATACGCAGTATTTT; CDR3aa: CASSRRDRGTDTQYF
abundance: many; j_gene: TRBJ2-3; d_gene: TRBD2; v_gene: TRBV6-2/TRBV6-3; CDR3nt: TGTGCCAGCACCAAACTAGCGGAGCTCACAGATACGCAGTATTTT; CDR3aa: CASTKLAELTDTQYF
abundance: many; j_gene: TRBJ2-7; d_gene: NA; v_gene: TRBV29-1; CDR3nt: TGCAGCGTTGAAGACCAACATCTAGAGCAGTACTTC; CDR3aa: CSVEDQHLEQYF
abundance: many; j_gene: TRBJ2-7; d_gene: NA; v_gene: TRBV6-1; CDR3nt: TGTGCCAGCAGTGCCCTTACTAGCAGAACCTACGAGCAGTACTTC; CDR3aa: CASSALTSRTYEQYF
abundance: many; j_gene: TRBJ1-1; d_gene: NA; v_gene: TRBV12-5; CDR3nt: TGTGCTAGTGGTTTGGGGGTGTCGGGGGCTGGCACTGAAGCTTTCTTT; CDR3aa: CASGLGVSGAGTEAFF
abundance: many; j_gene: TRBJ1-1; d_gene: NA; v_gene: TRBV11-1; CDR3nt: TGTGCCAGCAGCCCACCGCCTGACACTGAAGCTTTCTTT; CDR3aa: CASSPPPDTEAFF
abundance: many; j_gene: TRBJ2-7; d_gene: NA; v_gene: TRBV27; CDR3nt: TGTGCCAGCAGTTTACGGGACGGCCTCTACGAGCAGTACTTC; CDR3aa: CASSLRDGLYEQYF
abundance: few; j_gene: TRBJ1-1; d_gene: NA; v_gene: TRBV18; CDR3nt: TGTGCCAGCTCACTTAGCCCTGGGGCGGCAGAGAACACTGAAGCTTTCTTT; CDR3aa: CASSLSPGAAENTEAFF
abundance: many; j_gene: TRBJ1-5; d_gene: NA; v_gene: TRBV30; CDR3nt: TGTGCCTGGACCGGACAGTCCAATCAGCCCCAGCATTTT; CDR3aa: CAWTGQSNQPQHF
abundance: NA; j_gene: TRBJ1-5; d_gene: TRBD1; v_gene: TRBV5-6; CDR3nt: TGTGCCAGCAGCAGCGCAGGGGGAGTCAATCAGCCCCAGCATTTT; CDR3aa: CASSSAGGVNQPQHF
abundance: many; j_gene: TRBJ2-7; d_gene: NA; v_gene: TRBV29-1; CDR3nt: TGCAGCGTTGAAGCCGTGAACTCCTACGAGCAGTACTTC; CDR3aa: CSVEAVNSYEQYF
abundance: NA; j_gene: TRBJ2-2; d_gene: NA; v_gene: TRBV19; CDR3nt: TGTGCCAGCTTGATCAGGGACACCGGGGAGCTGTTTTTT; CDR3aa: CASLIRDTGELFF
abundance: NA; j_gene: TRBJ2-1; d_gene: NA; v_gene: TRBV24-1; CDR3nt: TGTGCCACCAGTGATTGGAGGAGCGCGGGACCAGGGTTCCGGCAGTTCTTC; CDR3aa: CATSDWRSAGPGFRQFF
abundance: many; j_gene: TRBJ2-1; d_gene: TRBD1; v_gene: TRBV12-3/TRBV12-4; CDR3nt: TGTGCCAGCAGTTCACAGGGGACCCTCTCCTACAATGAGCAGTTCTTC; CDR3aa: CASSSQGTLSYNEQFF
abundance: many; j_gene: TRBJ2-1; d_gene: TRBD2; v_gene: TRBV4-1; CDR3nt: TGCGCCAGCAGCCACGGACTAGCGGGAGTTCATGAGCAGTTCTTC; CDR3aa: CASSHGLAGVHEQFF
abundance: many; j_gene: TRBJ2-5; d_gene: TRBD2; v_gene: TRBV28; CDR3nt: TGTGCCAGCAGTCCTACCTTCGGGGGAGGGCCTGAGACCCAGTACTTC; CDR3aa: CASSPTFGGGPETQYF
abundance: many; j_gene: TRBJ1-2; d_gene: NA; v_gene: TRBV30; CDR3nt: TGTGCCTGGACAAAAACTAACTATGGCTACACCTTC; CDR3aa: CAWTKTNYGYTF
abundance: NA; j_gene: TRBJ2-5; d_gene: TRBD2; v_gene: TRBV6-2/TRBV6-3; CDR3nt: TGTGCCAGCAGTTACACTAGCGGGAGGGCCGATTCGGAGACCCAGTACTTC; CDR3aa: CASSYTSGRADSETQYF
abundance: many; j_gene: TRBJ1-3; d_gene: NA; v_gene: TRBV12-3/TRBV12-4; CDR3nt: TGTGCCAGCAGTTTGCGGACAGTCGGAAACACCATATATTTT; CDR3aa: CASSLRTVGNTIYF
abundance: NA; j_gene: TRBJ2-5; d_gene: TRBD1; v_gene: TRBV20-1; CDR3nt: TGCAGTGCTAGACGGGACAGGGATTTTATACAAGAGACCCAGTACTTC; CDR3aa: CSARRDRDFIQETQYF
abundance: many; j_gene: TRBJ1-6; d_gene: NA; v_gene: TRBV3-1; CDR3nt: TGTGCCAGCAGCCACCTGACCTGGGGGAATTCACCCCTCCACTTT; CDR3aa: CASSHLTWGNSPLHF
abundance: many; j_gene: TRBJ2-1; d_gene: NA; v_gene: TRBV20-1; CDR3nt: TGCAGTGCTAGAGATTCGGGCTCGTTGGCCGATGAGCAGTTCTTC; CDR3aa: CSARDSGSLADEQFF
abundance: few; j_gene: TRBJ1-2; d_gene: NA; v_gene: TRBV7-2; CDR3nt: TGTGCCAGCAGCTTGGTCAGGGACTATGGCTACACCTTC; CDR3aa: CASSLVRDYGYTF
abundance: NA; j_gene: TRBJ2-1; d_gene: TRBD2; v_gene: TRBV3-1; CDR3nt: TGTGCCAGCAGCCGCGCTACCGGGACTAGCGGGGCGGACAATGAGCAGTTCTTC; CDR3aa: CASSRATGTSGADNEQFF